These T cell receptor beta chains were read from a single sample in a study of post-analysis software for immune sequencing data. In TCRdb, the PCR reads were re-called with MiXCR into one record per CDR3 protein. The table has 150,000 to 200,000 distinct CDR3 sequences, 30% to 45% seen once. The sample consisted of blood, taken after autologous hematopoietic stem cell transplantation. The receptors derive from a girl aged 5-17 years with multiple sclerosis. Both conserved end residues are part of each CDR3. The D gene is left open where the match is weak. The listing skips clone size in some rows; elsewhere it reads once, few, many or a size class.

j_gene,v_gene,abundance,d_gene,CDR3nt,CDR3aa
TRBJ2-7,TRBV10-3,.,.,TGTGCCATCAGTGGTCGGGGGGAGCAGTACTTC,CAISGRGEQYF
TRBJ2-1,TRBV29-1,.,.,TGCAGCGTTGAGGAGACTAGGGCCTACAATGGGCAGTTCTTC,CSVEETRAYNGQFF
TRBJ2-1,TRBV28,few,.,TGTGCCACCCAGGGGGGGGGCAGACTCAATGAGCAGTTCTTC,CATQGGGRLNEQFF
TRBJ2-7,TRBV29-1,.,.,TGCAGCGCCCTCAGCGGGTCTGCCTCCTACGAGCAGTACTTC,CSALSGSASYEQYF
TRBJ2-7,TRBV28,few,TRBD2,TGTGCCAGCAGTACCCCGGGACTAGTCCTAAACGAGCAGTACTTC,CASSTPGLVLNEQYF
TRBJ2-7,TRBV4-2,.,.,TGTACCAGCAGCCAAGGTCAGTCCGACGAGCAGTACTTC,CTSSQGQSDEQYF
TRBJ2-7,TRBV20-1,once,TRBD1,TGCAGTGCACCGACAGGGGGCATCTACGAGCAGTACTTC,CSAPTGGIYEQYF
TRBJ2-5,TRBV15,few,TRBD1,TGTGCCACCAGCAGTGACAGGGTTGGAGAGACCCAGTACTTC,CATSSDRVGETQYF
TRBJ2-1,TRBV6-2/TRBV6-3,.,TRBD2,TGTGCCAGCATCCTGAGCGGGGTCTCCTACAATGAGCAGTTCTTC,CASILSGVSYNEQFF
TRBJ2-7,TRBV29-1,.,TRBD2,TGCAGCGTTGAAACTAGCGGGAGGTCCCCCTACGAGCAGTACTTC,CSVETSGRSPYEQYF
TRBJ2-6,TRBV7-2,.,.,TGTGCCAGCAGGCAACAGGAGAGAAGCTCTGGGGCCAACGTCCTGACTTTC,CASRQQERSSGANVLTF
TRBJ2-1,TRBV7-6,few,.,TGTGCCAGCAGCCCTCTAGCCTATGAGCAGTTCTTC,CASSPLAYEQFF
TRBJ2-1,TRBV5-1,few,.,TGCGCCAGCAGCTTAACATGGACATTCCCCTACAATGAGCAGTTCTTC,CASSLTWTFPYNEQFF
TRBJ1-1,TRBV7-3,.,TRBD1,TGTGCCAGCAGCTTAATCGCAGGACAGGGGGCCCACACCGAAGCTTTCTTT,CASSLIAGQGAHTEAFF
TRBJ2-5,TRBV2,few,TRBD2,TGTGCCAGCAGTGAATGGGAGGGGTCGGAGACCCAGTACTTC,CASSEWEGSETQYF
TRBJ2-7,TRBV7-9,few,.,TGTGCCAGCCTCCTCAATTGGGCGCACTCCTACGAGCAGTACTTC,CASLLNWAHSYEQYF
TRBJ2-7,TRBV7-2,.,TRBD1,TGTGCCAGCAGCCCCCGAGCCGGACAGGGGACAAGAGGGTCCGAGCAGTACTTC,CASSPRAGQGTRGSEQYF
TRBJ1-1,TRBV6-1,few,.,TGTGCCGGCAGTTATCCCCCAGGTGAAGCTTTCTTT,CAGSYPPGEAFF
TRBJ2-3,TRBV20-1,.,.,TGCAATGCTAGAGTTTGGGGGAGAGCTCTCACAGATACGCAGTATTTT,CNARVWGRALTDTQYF
TRBJ2-1,TRBV20-1,.,TRBD2,TGCAGTGCTAGACGAGCGGGAGCGTACAATGAGCAGTTCTTC,CSARRAGAYNEQFF
TRBJ2-5,TRBV10-3,few,TRBD2,TGTGCAACCTCGGGACTAGCGACCGACAATGAGCGGTACTTC,CATSGLATDNERYF
TRBJ2-1,TRBV20-1,few,TRBD2,TGCAGTGCGCGGCGCGCTTCTAGCGGGAGGGGGGGTGAGCAGTTCTTC,CSARRASSGRGGEQFF
TRBJ1-1,TRBV4-1,.,TRBD1,TGCGCCAGCAGCTGGACAGGCGGAACTGGAGCTTTCTTT,CASSWTGGTGAFF
TRBJ2-7,TRBV27,once,.,TGTGCCAGCAGAGCCCTGGGCAGGGTCTACGAGCAGTACTTC,CASRALGRVYEQYF
TRBJ2-3,TRBV7-3,few,.,TGTGCCAGCAGCCCTGATGATACGCAGTATTTT,CASSPDDTQYF
TRBJ2-1,TRBV20-1,few,TRBD1,TGCAGTGCCCGCGACAGGGTAAACTACAATGAGCAGTTCTTC,CSARDRVNYNEQFF
TRBJ2-4,TRBV19,few,TRBD1,TGTGCCAGTACCCCTGGTTGGGACAGAAAAAACATTCAGTACTTC,CASTPGWDRKNIQYF
TRBJ2-7,TRBV20-1,.,TRBD2,TGCAGTGCTAGAGGTACTAGCGGGATCACCCATCCTGGGGAGCAGTACTTC,CSARGTSGITHPGEQYF
TRBJ1-1,TRBV2,few,.,TGTGCCAGCAACGGCGCGTCAGGGGTTTTTAACACTGAAGCTTTCTTT,CASNGASGVFNTEAFF
TRBJ2-1,TRBV7-3,.,TRBD2,TGTGCCAGCAGCTTAGGGACTAGCGATTTTGATGAGCAGTTCTTC,CASSLGTSDFDEQFF
TRBJ2-3,TRBV4-3,.,TRBD2,TGCGCCAGCAGCCAAGATCCCCTAACTAGCGGGTCCACAGATACGCAGTATTTT,CASSQDPLTSGSTDTQYF
TRBJ2-5,TRBV7-3,few,.,TGTGCCAGCAGCTTATCCTCGGACCGCCTGGAGACCCAGTACTTC,CASSLSSDRLETQYF
TRBJ1-2,TRBV29-1,.,.,TGCAGCGTTGGACGGGGGGGGAACTATGGCTACACCTTC,CSVGRGGNYGYTF
TRBJ2-7,TRBV7-9,.,.,TGTGCCAGCAGCTTAAAGGGGCCGCAACCCTACGAGCAGTACTTC,CASSLKGPQPYEQYF
TRBJ2-7,TRBV7-9,once,TRBD1,TGTGCCAGCAGCTTACCCTGGGACAGCTCCTACGAGCAGTACTTC,CASSLPWDSSYEQYF
TRBJ1-1,TRBV4-3,.,.,TGCGCCAGCAGCCGCATCATGGGCAGGAACACTGAAGCTTTCTTT,CASSRIMGRNTEAFF
TRBJ2-7,TRBV18,.,TRBD1,TGTGCCAGCTCACCACTTCGAATCGGACAGGGCCCCTACGAGCAGTACTTC,CASSPLRIGQGPYEQYF
TRBJ1-2,TRBV20-1,.,.,TGCAGTGCTATGGTAGGGAACTATGGCTACACCTTC,CSAMVGNYGYTF
TRBJ2-7,TRBV6-5,.,.,TGTGCCAGCATCGATCAGGGGGGGACCTACGAGCAGTACTTC,CASIDQGGTYEQYF
TRBJ2-5,TRBV18,.,.,TGTGCCAGCTCACCACGGCTCGTGGATAAAGAGACCCAGTACTTC,CASSPRLVDKETQYF
TRBJ1-4,TRBV29-1,many,.,TGCAGCGTTGCGTCAGGGAGTGAAAAACTGTTTTTT,CSVASGSEKLFF
TRBJ2-1,TRBV30,.,TRBD1,TGTGCCTGGAGTGTTCGGACAGGGAACTACAATGAGCAGTTCTTC,CAWSVRTGNYNEQFF
TRBJ2-3,TRBV5-1,.,.,TGCGCCAGCAGCTTAGCGGGCCCCACAGATACGCAGTATTTT,CASSLAGPTDTQYF
TRBJ1-1,TRBV6-5,few,.,TGTGCCAGCGCTAGGGGGAACACTGAAGCTTTCTTT,CASARGNTEAFF
TRBJ1-4,TRBV5-4,few,.,TGTGCCAGCAGCCGGGGCGACCGTAATGAAAAACTGTTTTTT,CASSRGDRNEKLFF
TRBJ2-7,TRBV20-1,once,TRBD2,TGCAGTGCTAGAGATCCCCTCCTAGCGGGGGCCTACGAGCAGTACTTC,CSARDPLLAGAYEQYF
TRBJ2-7,TRBV12-3/TRBV12-4,few,.,TGTGCCAGCAGTTTAGCGGGAGTGGCCTACGAGCAGTACTTC,CASSLAGVAYEQYF
TRBJ2-3,TRBV7-2,few,TRBD2,TGTGCCAGCAGCGGACTAGCGGGGACCTTTACAGATACGCAGTATTTT,CASSGLAGTFTDTQYF
TRBJ2-3,TRBV24-1,.,TRBD1,TGCGCCACCAGTGACAACGACAGGGCTGATACGCAGTATTTT,CATSDNDRADTQYF
TRBJ2-1,TRBV12-3/TRBV12-4,.,TRBD2,TGTGCCGGCAGTGCGGGACTAGCGCCCTACAATGAGCAGTTCTTT,CAGSAGLAPYNEQFF
TRBJ2-7,TRBV20-1,.,TRBD2,TGCAGCGCTAGAGGTAGCGGGAGCCTCTACAATGAGCAGTACTTC,CSARGSGSLYNEQYF
TRBJ1-2,TRBV27,few,.,TGTGCCAGCAGTTCGGACCTCTATGGCTACACCTTC,CASSSDLYGYTF